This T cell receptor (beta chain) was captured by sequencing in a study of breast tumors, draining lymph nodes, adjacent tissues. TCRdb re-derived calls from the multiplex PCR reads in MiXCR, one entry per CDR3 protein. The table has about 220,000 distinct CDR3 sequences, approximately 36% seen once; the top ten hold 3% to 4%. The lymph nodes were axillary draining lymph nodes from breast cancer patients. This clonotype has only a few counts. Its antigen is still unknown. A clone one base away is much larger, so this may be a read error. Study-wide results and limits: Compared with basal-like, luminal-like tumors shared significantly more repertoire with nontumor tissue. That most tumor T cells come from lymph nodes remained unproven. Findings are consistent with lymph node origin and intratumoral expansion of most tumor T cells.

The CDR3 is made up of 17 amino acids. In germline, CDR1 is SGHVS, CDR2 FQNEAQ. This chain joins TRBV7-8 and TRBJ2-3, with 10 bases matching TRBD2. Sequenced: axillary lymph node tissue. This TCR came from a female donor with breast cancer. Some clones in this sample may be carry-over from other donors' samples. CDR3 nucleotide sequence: TGTGCCAGCAGCTTCAGCGGGAGGGGGGGGACCACAGATCCGCAGTATTTT. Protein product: CASSFSGRGGTTDPQYF.